This TCR beta chain originates from a study of T cells after somatic rescue of genetic block. Here immunoSEQ multiplex PCR was the method, and the copy in TCRdb shows in-frame clones only, minus some. The sample lists 55,000 to 70,000 clones, 92% seen once, with about 3% in the top ten. Germline CDR1 reads SGHRS; CDR2 reads YFSETQ. V dropped 2 bases and J dropped 0 bases, with 8 bases sitting between them. The CDR3 length is 15 residues. The chain recombines TRBV5-1 with TRBJ2-2, with no clear D. This clonotype was obtained from a man in his forties. Sequencing was carried out using peripheral blood mononuclear cells (PBMCs). CDR3 in amino acids: CASSFGQSNTGELFF. In nucleotides, the CDR3 is TGCGCCAGCAGCTTTGGCCAGTCGAACACCGGGGAGCTGTTTTTT.